The clone carrying this T cell receptor (beta chain) was seen only a few times. The data were obtained in a study of control samples from healthy donors and cancer patients. Only in-frame clones appear in the TCRdb table, and some are missing; sequencing was by immunoSEQ multiplex PCR. Of 100,000 to 150,000 clones in the sample, almost 95% were seen once. V gave up 3 bases and J gave up 2 bases, with 23 bases separating them. The germline CDR1 and CDR2 sequences are LNHDA and SQIVND (reference sequence). CDR3 length equals 19 residues. The clonotype was recovered from an elderly man with head and neck cancer. V usage is TRBV19 and J usage is TRBJ1-5; a possible D gene is TRBD1 (5 bases). Material: PBMCs. The CDR3 region has the DNA TGTGCCAGTAGTATTTTATCGGACGGATGGGGCCGGGGCAATCAGCCCCAGCATTTT. It encodes CASSILSDGWGRGNQPQHF.